This T cell receptor (beta chain) was sequenced for a study of blood T cell repertoires in COVID-19. Study information: The origin of the acute and convalescent COVID-19 samples was the United States, Italy and Spain.

Only one count was recorded for this clone. Per the original data handling: The authors estimated nucleated cell counts from reference gene primer amplification. Clones were read by immunoSEQ multiplex PCR, and TCRdb kept only the in-frame ones, dropping some. V, J and clone size are those of that table, while D and trimming were read from the DNA. The sample has 150,000 to 200,000 clones, approximately 93% seen once. Patients at the Seattle site were enrolled during active infection and followed longitudinally. The source material was peripheral blood. The sequence was obtained from a woman aged 60-70 years with COVID-19, enrolled during active disease.

CDR3: CASSSPGTIYEQYF. The CDR3, as DNA: TGTGCCAGCAGTTCCCCCGGGACTATCTACGAGCAGTACTTC. The gene calls are TRBV6-5 and TRBJ2-7; 7 nucleotides agree with TRBD2. J was trimmed by 3 bases and V by 4 bases; bases with no gene match: 6. Germline-derived CDR1 and CDR2 are MNHEY and SVGAGI. The CDR3 extends over 14 amino acids.